This TCR beta chain was identified in a study of blood T cell repertoires in COVID-19. The CDR3 contains 13 residues. Germline CDR1 is KGHSH and CDR2 is LQKENI. Turning to this clone: Germline is not matched at one junction end, which may reflect a read error.

Produced via immunoSEQ multiplex PCR; TCRdb's table is partial and in-frame only. The sample yields 130,000 or so clones, around four fifths seen once. Sequenced material: peripheral blood. This sequence was found in an elderly man with acute or convalescent COVID-19. V is TRBV18 and J is TRBJ1-2; a weak D match, TRBD1 (6 bases). The CDR3 sequence: CASSPPVGGLPLF. The CDR3 nucleotides are TGTGCCAGCTCACCACCGGTGGGGGGGCTACCACTCTTC.